Listed here are 21 T cell receptor beta chains from one sample, sequenced in a study of cytomegalovirus exposure and HLA in healthy donors. Primers for the PCR totalled 60 Vbeta and 13 Jbeta. Some clones are missing from TCRdb's copy, which holds only in-frame ones; the method was immunoSEQ multiplex PCR. The sample has some 170,000 clones; 81% are singletons. Source material: PBMCs. These receptors were collected from a woman younger than 35 in good health and CMV-seropositive.

The chain links TRBV28 to TRBJ1-2; D uncertain. The length of the CDR3 is 13 residues. V gave up 2 bases and J gave up 2 bases, with 6 bases separating them. CDR1 MDHEN and CDR2 SYDVKM come from the germline V gene. CDR3 region: CASSLPRNYGYTF. CDR3 DNA sequence: TGTGCCAGCAGTTTACCGCGAAACTATGGCTACACCTTC.

The V call is TRBV5-1, the J call TRBJ1-6, with TRBD1 identical over 9 bases. V gave up 3 bases and J gave up 9 bases; unmatched junction bases: 7. Looked up from germline, CDR1 is SGHRS and CDR2 is YFSETQ. This CDR3 has 15 residues. The CDR3 bases are TGCGCCAGCAGCTACGGCGGACAGGGGTCTTCACCCCTCCACTTT. Its protein product is CASSYGGQGSSPLHF.

There are a few counts of this clone. Other DNA sequences within the sample encode an identical CDR3. In DNA, the CDR3 is TGTGCCAGCAGTTACGGACAGGGCTATGAAAAACTGTTTTTT. This gives the protein CASSYGQGYEKLFF. The genes are TRBV6-5 and TRBJ1-4; 8 bases line up with TRBD1. Per germline, CDR1 MNHEY and CDR2 SVGAGI. The CDR3 spans 14 residues. The V segment lost 2 bases and the J segment 6 bases; nucleotides outside the gene matches: 2.

There are a few counts of this clone. The chain employs TRBV19 and TRBJ1-1, with 7 bases lining up with TRBD1. This CDR3 is 13 amino acids long. V shed 4 bases and J 4 bases; nucleotides not matched to a gene: 3. Looked up from germline, CDR1 is LNHDA and CDR2 is SQIVND (reference sequence). As DNA, the CDR3 is TGTGCCAGTAGTAAGGGACAGTTCACTGAAGCTTTCTTT. Its protein is CASSKGQFTEAFF.

The chain links TRBV5-1 to TRBJ1-4; TRBD1 might be the D (5 bases). This CDR3 spans 15 amino acids. Trimming shortened V by 4 bases and J by 6 bases, and 16 bases separated the two germline ends. Germline CDR1 reads SGHRS; CDR2 reads YFSETQ. In DNA form, the CDR3 reads TGCGCCAGCAGCCAGGGAGGGTATGACGATGAAAAACTGTTTTTT. Encoded protein: CASSQGGYDDEKLFF.

V is TRBV7-9 and J is TRBJ2-2; 8 nucleotides match TRBD1. The CDR3 spans 16 residues. The V gene's germline CDR1 is SEHNR and CDR2 FQNEAQ (reference sequence). Losses at the gene ends were 5 bases for V and 0 bases for J; bases not matched to a gene: 5. The CDR3: CASSPWTGTNTGELFF. DNA of the CDR3: TGTGCCAGCAGCCCATGGACAGGGACGAACACCGGGGAGCTGTTTTTT.

This chain links TRBV9 with TRBJ1-4; TRBD1 agrees at 8 bases. V lost 2 bases, J lost 6 bases, and 9 bases stayed unmatched. The CDR3 is made up of 16 amino acids. The germline V gene has CDR1 SGDLS and CDR2 YYNGEE. The CDR3 reads CASSVNNPGGDEKLFF. CDR3 nucleotide sequence: TGTGCCAGCAGCGTTAATAACCCAGGGGGCGATGAAAAACTGTTTTTT.

This clone came up once. The gene calls are TRBV27 and TRBJ2-1; 14 bases align to TRBD2. The CDR3 runs to 18 residues. In germline, CDR1 is MNHEY, CDR2 SMNVEV (reference sequence). Trimming at V came to 4 bases and at J to 3 bases, leaving 8 bases not matched to a gene. The CDR3 reads CASSSRGLAGGLYNEQFF. CDR3 sequence (DNA): TGTGCCAGCAGTTCACGAGGACTAGCGGGGGGTCTCTACAATGAGCAGTTCTTC.

This clone was detected a few times. This rearrangement joins TRBV5-1 to TRBJ2-2; 11 positions match TRBD1. The junction had 10 bases not matched to a gene; V was cut back by 6 bases and J by 6 bases. This CDR3 has 16 amino acids. CDR1 is SGHRS, CDR2 YFSETQ, per germline. This CDR3 reads CASTNLGQGASGELFF. The CDR3, as DNA: TGCGCCAGCACCAACCTAGGACAGGGGGCGTCCGGGGAGCTGTTTTTT.

V usage is TRBV10-3 and J usage is TRBJ1-6, with TRBD1 matching 11 bases. J gave up 3 bases and V 2 bases, and 0 bases lay outside the gene matches. CDR3 length equals 16 residues. Germline assignment: CDR1 ENHRY and CDR2 SYGVKD. CDR3 coding DNA: TGTGCCATCAGTGAGGGGACAGGGGGCTATAATTCACCCCTCCACTTT. Translating it yields CAISEGTGGYNSPLHF.

In regard to this clone: The junction departs from germline at one end; a sequencing error may be responsible. The chain has TRBV28 and TRBJ1-2; D is possibly TRBD1 (5 bases). The CDR3 spans 13 residues. Germline lookup yields CDR1 MDHEN and CDR2 SYDVKM. This CDR3 is CASSLSLGQGFTF. In DNA, the CDR3 is TGTGCCAGCAGTTTATCTTTAGGACAAGGCTTCACCTTC.

This clone showed up just a few times. The chain combines TRBV28 with TRBJ1-5; D gene unclear. The CDR3 is 12 residues long. Germline V gene lookup returns CDR1 MDHEN and CDR2 SYDVKM. CDR3 sequence: CTTESPNQPQHF. The DNA for the CDR3 is TGTACAACGGAGTCTCCAAATCAGCCCCAGCATTTT.

This chain connects TRBV7-9 to TRBJ2-3; TRBD2 agrees at 12 bases. Germline trimming cut 5 bases from V and 3 bases from J; bases unmatched to any gene: 9. This CDR3 is 17 amino acids long. Germline lookup yields CDR1 SEHNR and CDR2 FQNEAQ (reference sequence). The CDR3 spells CASSPRTSGEVTDTQYF. The CDR3 region has the DNA TGTGCCAGCAGCCCGAGGACTAGCGGGGAGGTGACAGATACGCAGTATTTT.

This clone showed up just a few times. This chain uses TRBV11-3 with TRBJ2-7, with TRBD1 identical over 9 bases. The germline V gene encodes CDR1 SGHNT and CDR2 YENEEA. The CDR3 is 17 amino acids. V trimming: 3 bases; J trimming: 3 bases; junction bases outside the gene matches: 12. CDR3 bases: TGTGCCAGCAGCTTGCGGCGGGGACAGGGAAAGGACTACGAGCAGTACTTC. Translation: CASSLRRGQGKDYEQYF.

The genes are TRBV5-1 and TRBJ1-4; 8 bases align to TRBD1. Looked up from germline, CDR1 is SGHRS and CDR2 is YFSETQ. CDR3 length equals 14 residues. With 7 bases clipped from V and 6 bases from J, the junction kept 8 bases outside the gene matches. The DNA of the CDR3 is TGCGCCAGCGCCAGGGGGCGCGGAGATGAAAAACTGTTTTTT. Its translation is CASARGRGDEKLFF.

V usage is TRBV18 and J usage is TRBJ1-3, with a tentative D call TRBD1 (6 bases). The V gene lost 6 bases and the J gene lost 0 bases, with 18 bases spanning the gap. The CDR3 length is 17 residues. Looked up from germline, CDR1 is KGHSH and CDR2 is LQKENI. In nucleotides, the CDR3 is TGTGCCAGCTCCTCCCCCCGGGACACCTACTCTGGAAACACCATATATTTT. Protein product: CASSSPRDTYSGNTIYF.

In this sample, this clone turned up once. The chain combines TRBV11-1 with TRBJ2-1; 8 bases match TRBD2. The V gene end was trimmed by 8 bases and the J gene end by 0 bases; junction bases not matched to a gene: 9. The CDR3 spans 16 residues. Germline V gene lookup returns CDR1 SGHAT and CDR2 FQDESV (reference sequence). The CDR3 sequence is CASDEGGGSSYNEQFF. The CDR3 DNA reads as TGTGCCAGCGACGAGGGCGGGGGGAGCTCCTACAATGAGCAGTTCTTC.

The V call is TRBV20-1, the J call TRBJ2-7; the D is unclear. The V end was cut by 1 base, the J end by 4 bases, with 5 bases between. The CDR3 covers 11 residues. In germline, CDR1 is DFQATT, CDR2 SNEGSKA (reference sequence). CDR3 amino acids: CSARARYEQYF. The CDR3 DNA sequence: TGCAGTGCTAGAGCCAGGTACGAGCAGTACTTC.

This clone was observed once. The chain couples TRBV6-5 to TRBJ1-4; 7 bases fit TRBD1. Trimming removed 8 bases from V and 6 bases from J; junction bases left unmatched: 6. CDR1 MNHEY and CDR2 SVGAGI come from the germline V gene. CDR3 length: 13 amino acids. The CDR3: CASRQGFDEKLFF. CDR3 in DNA: TGTGCCAGCCGACAGGGCTTTGATGAAAAACTGTTTTTT.

This clone was seen a handful of times. The rearrangement uses TRBV9 and TRBJ1-2, with 8 bases aligning to TRBD1. The CDR3 is 15 residues long. The trim removed 4 bases at V and 4 bases at J, leaving 9 bases unmatched. Germline V gene data show CDR1 as SGDLS and CDR2 as YYNGEE. The CDR3 loop reads CASSRTGLGFYGYTF. The CDR3 DNA sequence: TGTGCCAGCAGCCGGACAGGGTTGGGTTTCTATGGCTACACCTTC.

The DNA of the CDR3 is TGTGCCAGCAGCGGGCCTCTTGATGGCTACACCTTC. Translating gives CASSGPLDGYTF. The V gene is TRBV9, the J gene TRBJ1-2; D remains ambiguous. The germline CDR1 and CDR2 sequences are SGDLS and YYNGEE. V was trimmed by 3 bases and J by 6 bases, leaving 9 bases between them. The CDR3 is made up of 12 amino acids.